One sample yielded the 8 T cell receptor beta chains listed below, sequenced in a study of human T cells and chemical hapten exposure. MiXCR was run by TCRdb on the RACE reads, yielding one entry per CDR3 protein. Here the sample spans roughly 380,000 distinct CDR3 sequences, around 5.5% being singletons. Indicated time point: pre-sensitization, week 0. Treatment in this sample: therapeutic diphenylcyclopropenone sensitization with weekly scalp DPC. The input for sequencing was whole blood, taken in connection with sensitization to the hapten diphenylcyclopropenone (DPC). These receptors originate from a woman aged 45-65 years with alopecia areata. Some clones in this sample may be carry-over from other donors' samples.

The CDR3 region has the DNA TGTGCCTGGAGTCCCCTTATGGCTGAAGCTTTCTTT. The encoded protein is CAWSPLMAEAFF. The chain is built from TRBV30 and TRBJ1-1, with unresolved D. The V gene lost 2 bases and the J gene lost 6 bases, with 10 bases spanning the gap. There are 12 residues in the CDR3. CDR1 is GTSNPN and CDR2 is SVGIG in the germline V gene (reference sequence).

This clonotype was observed many times. J is TRBJ2-3 and V is TRBV3-1; no clear D gene. Germline V gene lookup returns CDR1 LGHDT and CDR2 YNNKEL (reference sequence). The CDR3 has 13 residues. V was pared by 2 bases and J by 6 bases, with 9 bases between. The CDR3 coding sequence is TGTGCCAGCAGCCAAACCCTGCGGGATACGCAGTATTTT. Translation gives CASSQTLRDTQYF.

This clonotype has only a few counts. V gene TRBV2 combines with J gene TRBJ2-2, with 7 bases aligning to TRBD1. Trimming took 0 bases from V and 1 from J; bases not matched to a gene: 5. Germline CDR1 is SNHLY and CDR2 is FYNNEI. This CDR3 spans 17 amino acids. The CDR3 DNA reads TGTGCCAGCAGTGAAGCGCTGGGGGACAGGAACACCGGGGAGCTGTTTTTT. This translates into CASSEALGDRNTGELFF.

This clonotype was counted at least ten times. The V and J genes are TRBV28 and TRBJ2-7; TRBD1 is a possible D gene (6 bases). Germline CDR1 reads MDHEN; CDR2 reads SYDVKM. With 5 bases removed from V and 0 bases from J, the gap between germline ends came to 14 bases. This CDR3 contains 15 residues. CDR3 in DNA: TGTGCCAGCAGTGGGACCGGGACAAGCTCCTACGAGCAGTACTTC. Its protein is CASSGTGTSSYEQYF.

This clonotype was recorded many times. The chain carries TRBV20-1 and TRBJ2-5; 8 bases agree with TRBD2. V shed 1 base, J shed 4 bases, and the junction held 5 bases outside the gene matches. Germline CDR1 and CDR2: DFQATT and SNEGSKA (reference sequence). The CDR3 spans 14 residues. The CDR3 region has the DNA TGCAGTGCTAGAGCGGGAGGGTCAAGAGAGACCCAGTACTTC. Residues: CSARAGGSRETQYF.

This clonotype came up many times. The rearrangement uses TRBV11-2 and TRBJ2-5; D is possibly TRBD2 (5 bases). V lost 0 bases to trimming and J lost 7 bases, with 9 bases between them. This CDR3 has 13 residues. Germline V gives CDR1 SGHAT, CDR2 FQNNGV. CDR3 DNA sequence: TGTGCCAGCAGCTTAGATAGGGCGGGGACCCAGTACTTC. Its protein is CASSLDRAGTQYF.

This clonotype was picked up many times. The chain combines TRBV18 with TRBJ2-7; 11 bases match TRBD1. V lost 0 bases to trimming and J lost 7 bases; unmatched junction nucleotides: 8. CDR3 length: 16 amino acids. Germline CDR1 is KGHSH and CDR2 is LQKENI. As DNA, the CDR3 is TGTGCCAGCTCACCACCGGGGGGACAGGGGGTTTCGGAGCAGTACTTC. Its translation is CASSPPGGQGVSEQYF. The whole variable domain, filled in from reference TRBV18 and TRBJ2-7, reads NAGVMQNPRHLVRRRGQEARLRCSPMKGHSHVYWYRQLPEEGLKFMVYLQKENIIDESGMPKERFSAEFPKEGPSILRIQQVVRGDSAAYFCASSPPGGQGVSEQYFGPGTRLTVT.

This clonotype was recorded at least ten times. The rearrangement links TRBV20-1 to TRBJ1-2; D is possibly TRBD1 (5 bases). This CDR3 contains 14 residues. V was trimmed by 3 bases and J by 7 bases, leaving 18 bases between them. Germline assignment: CDR1 DFQATT and CDR2 SNEGSKA (reference sequence). The CDR3 loop reads CSASPQGLATGYTF. CDR3 coding DNA: TGCAGTGCTAGCCCCCAGGGCTTGGCTACTGGCTACACCTTC.